This T cell receptor (beta chain) was sequenced in a study of T cell repertoires in cytomegalovirus infection. Ten or more counts support this clonotype. Trimming cost V 7 bases and J 5 bases, with 17 bases left between them. Germline CDR1 SGHTA, CDR2 FQGNSA. The CDR3 totals 14 residues. TCRdb independently ran MiXCR on the reads; one entry per CDR3 protein. Found here are roughly 720,000 distinct CDR3 sequences, 35% of them singletons; the top ten hold 2.5% to 3%. This clonotype originated in a human donor in good health (CMV status not recorded). Some clones in this sample may be carry-over from other donors' samples. The chain joins TRBV7-2 to TRBJ1-1; no clear D gene. The sample comprised PBMCs. The CDR3: CASNQAPARTEAFF. The CDR3 DNA is TGTGCCAGCAACCAAGCGCCCGCGCGGACTGAAGCTTTCTTT.